A selection of T cell receptor beta chains follows, all from one sample in a study of shared clonotypes between healthy human individuals. The protocol was immunoSEQ multiplex PCR, while the TCRdb copy is restricted to in-frame clones and leaves out a portion. Of 2 million to 2.5 million clones in the sample, more than 90% are singletons; the top ten hold 0.1% to 0.15%. The specimen was naive CD4+ T cells sorted from blood. Receptor source: a man younger than 35 in good health. Each CDR3 is given with its conserved first and last residue. Each record gives: V gene, J gene, D gene, CDR3 protein. A D gene is named only where the DNA matches it firmly.

v_call: TRBV5-6; j_call: TRBJ2-7; d_call: -; cdr3_aa: CASSLGGNPYEQYF
v_call: TRBV4-1; j_call: TRBJ2-7; d_call: -; cdr3_aa: CASSQGDLSPYEQYF
v_call: TRBV2; j_call: TRBJ2-3; d_call: -; cdr3_aa: CASSGGAGNTDTQYF
v_call: TRBV4-1; j_call: TRBJ2-1; d_call: -; cdr3_aa: CASSLGPIISYNEQFF
v_call: TRBV28; j_call: TRBJ2-3; d_call: TRBD2; cdr3_aa: CASLEGGARTDTQYF
v_call: TRBV30; j_call: TRBJ1-6; d_call: -; cdr3_aa: CAWSVPGRGYNSPLHF
v_call: TRBV2; j_call: TRBJ2-7; d_call: -; cdr3_aa: CASKELSFKQYF
v_call: TRBV30; j_call: TRBJ2-3; d_call: -; cdr3_aa: CAWSRRRTSTDTQYF
v_call: TRBV19; j_call: TRBJ1-3; d_call: -; cdr3_aa: CASNALSGNTIYF
v_call: TRBV7-6; j_call: TRBJ1-1; d_call: -; cdr3_aa: CASSAGTTNTEAFF
v_call: TRBV27; j_call: TRBJ2-7; d_call: -; cdr3_aa: CASSLLRGYEQYF
v_call: TRBV30; j_call: TRBJ2-7; d_call: TRBD1; cdr3_aa: CAWSVTLLVGDRKAYEQYF
v_call: TRBV6-5; j_call: TRBJ2-7; d_call: TRBD2; cdr3_aa: CASRAGGPTYEQYF
v_call: TRBV30; j_call: TRBJ1-4; d_call: TRBD1; cdr3_aa: CALTGLNEKLFF
v_call: TRBV11-2; j_call: TRBJ1-5; d_call: -; cdr3_aa: CASSLDGSYQPQHF
v_call: TRBV7-2; j_call: TRBJ1-1; d_call: -; cdr3_aa: CASSSDGENTEAFF
v_call: TRBV5-4; j_call: TRBJ2-2; d_call: -; cdr3_aa: CASSNRGGALPGELFF
v_call: TRBV11-3; j_call: TRBJ2-5; d_call: -; cdr3_aa: CASSLDGQTQYF
v_call: TRBV19; j_call: TRBJ1-5; d_call: -; cdr3_aa: CASSPVDITNQPQHF
v_call: TRBV27; j_call: TRBJ2-5; d_call: TRBD2; cdr3_aa: CASSFRPGGTQYF
v_call: TRBV28; j_call: TRBJ1-4; d_call: -; cdr3_aa: CASSSPRSTNEKLFF
v_call: TRBV6-5; j_call: TRBJ1-1; d_call: TRBD1; cdr3_aa: CASSYAGRGQTEAFF
v_call: TRBV7-2; j_call: TRBJ2-7; d_call: TRBD2; cdr3_aa: CASSLTDGGYEQYF